The T cell receptor beta chain described here comes from a study of CD8 T cells in Susac syndrome. Only one count was recorded for this clonotype. The CDR3 has 18 amino acids. Germline-derived CDR1 and CDR2 are MNHEY and SVGAGI. J lost 3 bases, V lost 0 bases, and 10 bases had no gene match. Roughly 0.5 to 1 ug RNA was reverse transcribed with random hexamers. The CDR3 of TCR beta was amplified by immunoSEQ multiplex PCR across 54 Vbeta and 13 Jbeta. MiXCR, applied by TCRdb to the immunoSEQ multiplex PCR reads, yields one record per CDR3 protein. In the table there are approximately 150,000 distinct CDR3 sequences, 94% of which are singletons. CD8+ and CD4+ T cells from blood underwent TCR beta sequencing. The multiple sclerosis control group consisted of treatment-naive patients whose relapsing-remitting disease, which was either stable or active, fulfilled revised McDonald criteria. Negative isolation yielded the CD8+ and CD4+ T cells, while FACS enriched the TEMRA cells.

The V gene is TRBV6-5, the J gene TRBJ2-4, with 8 bases fitting TRBD1. The sequence was collected from a human donor with multiple sclerosis. Sequencing was carried out using CD4+ T cells from PBMCs. The DNA for the CDR3 is TGTGCCAGCAGTTACTCGCCTCAGACAGGGGCGGTCAAAAACATTCAGTACTTC. Translation: CASSYSPQTGAVKNIQYF.